Each of the 29 T cell receptor beta chains below was sequenced from the same sample in a study of response to subunit inactivated influenza vaccine (dated by TCRdb to the late 2010s). Library generation was performed with RT-PCR. TCRdb lists the instrument as Illumina HiSeq 2500. TCRdb itself trimmed the public reads at Q25 with fastp, ran MiXCR and retained productive beta chains. Every entry covers one CDR3 protein and lists the most common genes and DNA from its rows. The table for this sample lists more than 400,000 distinct CDR3 sequences; under 8.5% of them were counted only once. The top ten constitute around 13% of the sample. The sequencing used PBMCs from blood, collected around 25 months after vaccination. The receptors derive from a man between 50 and 70 years old who received an inactivated influenza vaccine. Donor details come from another sample of the same person, matched by shared clones.

This clonotype has ten or more counts. The chain links TRBV4-3 to TRBJ1-2; D is undetermined. The CDR3 totals 16 residues. Germline lookup yields CDR1 LGHNA and CDR2 YSLEER. V was shortened by 4 bases and J by 3 bases, with 18 bases between the two germline ends. This CDR3 reads CASSPQLVGMDYGYTF. CDR3 sequence (DNA): TGCGCCAGCAGCCCTCAACTGGTTGGGATGGACTATGGCTACACCTTC.

This clonotype has only a few counts. The chain carries TRBV6-1 and TRBJ2-2; TRBD1 aligns across 10 bases. V was pared by 6 bases and J by 4 bases, with 5 bases of the junction left unmatched. Germline V gene sequence: CDR1 MNHNS, CDR2 SASEGT. The CDR3 loop spans 15 amino acids. The CDR3: CASRSGTGATGELFF. CDR3 coding DNA: TGTGCCAGCAGATCCGGGACAGGGGCCACCGGGGAGCTGTTTTTT.

The V call is TRBV19, the J call TRBJ1-4, with 8 bases aligning to TRBD1. CDR1 LNHDA and CDR2 SQIVND come from the germline V gene (reference sequence). Trimming removed 4 bases from V and 7 bases from J; junction bases left unmatched: 8. CDR3 size: 15 residues. The CDR3 coding sequence is TGTGCCAGTAGTACCGGACAGGGCGGTACTGAAAAACTGTTTTTT. Translating it yields CASSTGQGGTEKLFF.

This clonotype turned up a few times. The chain recombines TRBV29-1 with TRBJ1-4; weak D call: TRBD1 (6 bases). Trimming pared 6 bases from V and 6 bases from J, leaving 8 bases between. The V gene's germline CDR1 is SQVTM and CDR2 ANQGSEA. The CDR3 spans 11 residues. The CDR3 DNA sequence: TGCAGCGTAAACAGGGATGAAAAACTGTTTTTT. Translation: CSVNRDEKLFF.

This chain joins TRBV20-1 and TRBJ2-1, with 7 bases fitting TRBD2. The CDR3 has 13 residues. Germline trimming cut 3 bases from V and 7 bases from J; bases unmatched to any gene: 6. The V gene's germline CDR1 is DFQATT and CDR2 SNEGSKA (reference sequence). The CDR3 bases are TGCAGTGCTAGGCGGGAGCAGTGGAATGAGCAGTTCTTC. Protein: CSARREQWNEQFF.

The table lists this clonotype with many counts. V is TRBV29-1 and J is TRBJ2-2, with D hard to call. V was cut by 8 bases and J by 0 bases, with 13 bases left in between. Germline CDR1 SQVTM, CDR2 ANQGSEA. This CDR3 region has 14 residues. CDR3 in amino acids: CSIIGKANTGELFF. The CDR3 DNA sequence: TGCAGCATAATCGGTAAAGCGAACACCGGGGAGCTGTTTTTT.

The V and J genes are TRBV5-1 and TRBJ1-1; no clear D gene. This CDR3 region has 11 residues. Germline V gene lookup returns CDR1 SGHRS and CDR2 YFSETQ. Trimming left V 3 bases short and J 6 bases short, with 6 bases between. CDR3 DNA sequence: TGCGCCAGCAGCTGGAGAGCTGAAGCTTTCTTT. This codes for CASSWRAEAFF.

This clonotype was seen a handful of times. This chain joins TRBV12-3 or TRBV12-4 and TRBJ1-5; 11 nucleotides align to TRBD1. The CDR3 has 16 residues. Losses at the gene ends were 4 bases for V and 4 bases for J; bases not matched to a gene: 6. CDR3: CASSSGTGGKNQPQHF. The CDR3 bases are TGTGCCAGCAGTTCAGGGACAGGGGGGAAGAATCAGCCCCAGCATTTT.

There are many counts of this clonotype. The chain carries TRBV27 and TRBJ2-7; D could derive from TRBD1 or TRBD2 (6 bases each). The V gene lost 2 bases and the J gene lost 4 bases, with 12 bases spanning the gap. Germline V gene data show CDR1 as MNHEY and CDR2 as SMNVEV (reference sequence). The CDR3 has 14 amino acids. The CDR3 is CASSLRGRGYEQYF. CDR3 DNA: TGTGCCAGCAGTTTACGGGGGCGAGGATACGAGCAGTACTTC.

This clonotype was found many times. V is TRBV7-2 and J is TRBJ2-7; D uncertain. CDR1 and CDR2 (germline): SGHTA, FQGNSA. The CDR3 is 13 residues long. V lost 7 bases to trimming and J lost 2 bases, with 12 bases between them. CDR3 DNA: TGTGCCAGCACCTTTAAGTCCGCCTACGAGCAGTACTTC. Translation: CASTFKSAYEQYF.

This clonotype was seen ten or more times. The gene calls are TRBV5-1 and TRBJ2-3; 7 positions agree with TRBD2. The CDR3 has 15 amino acids. Germline values: CDR1 SGHRS, CDR2 YFSETQ. Trimming took 5 bases from V and 0 from J; bases not matched to a gene: 6. The CDR3 spells CASRVSGPSTDTQYF. CDR3 DNA sequence: TGCGCCAGCAGGGTTAGCGGGCCTAGCACAGATACGCAGTATTTT.

This clonotype has more than one count but fewer than ten. The V and J genes are TRBV28 and TRBJ2-3, with 7 bases lining up with TRBD2. The CDR3 runs 15 residues. Germline CDR1 and CDR2: MDHEN and SYDVKM. The ends lost 5 bases at V and 2 bases at J; junction bases unmatched: 7. CDR3 sequence: CASSIAGYTTDTQYF. The CDR3 DNA is TGTGCCAGCAGTATAGCGGGTTATACCACAGATACGCAGTATTTT.

This clonotype appeared a few times. In DNA form, the CDR3 reads TGCAGTGCTCGAAAGACAGGGTTTGGCAATCAGCCCCAGCATTTT. As protein: CSARKTGFGNQPQHF. This rearrangement joins TRBV20-1 to TRBJ1-5; 7 bases fit TRBD1. Germline-derived CDR1 and CDR2 are DFQATT and SNEGSKA (reference sequence). This CDR3 has 15 amino acids. The V and J ends lost 5 bases and 2 bases, in that order; junction bases with no gene match: 9.

The J gene is TRBJ1-1, the V gene TRBV5-1; D is unresolved. Germline CDR1 and CDR2: SGHRS and YFSETQ. This CDR3 is built from 13 residues. V lost 2 bases, J lost 3 bases, and 8 bases lay in between. The CDR3 protein is CASSLRPDTEAFF. CDR3 nucleotide sequence: TGCGCCAGCAGCTTAAGGCCAGACACTGAAGCTTTCTTT.

The chain employs TRBV20-1 and TRBJ2-5, with 11 positions matching TRBD2. CDR1 is DFQATT, CDR2 SNEGSKA, per germline (reference sequence). The length of the CDR3 is 15 residues. With V trimmed by 5 bases and J by 5 bases, 10 bases remained unmatched. CDR3 protein: CSARPKLAGDETQYF. In nucleotides, the CDR3 is TGCAGTGCTCGACCAAAACTAGCGGGGGATGAGACCCAGTACTTC.

The CDR3 sequence: CASRRWDSGEKLFF. CDR3 DNA: TGTGCCAGCAGACGATGGGACAGTGGTGAAAAACTGTTTTTT. The chain employs TRBV6-2 or TRBV6-3 and TRBJ1-4; 7 bases agree with TRBD1. The V and J ends lost 6 bases and 7 bases, in that order; junction bases with no gene match: 8. From germline, CDR1 is MNHEY and CDR2 SVGEGT. The CDR3 loop spans 14 amino acids.

This clonotype was seen a handful of times. The V gene is TRBV18, the J gene TRBJ1-2; no clear D gene. Trimming took off 3 bases at V and 6 bases at J, with 20 bases between the two ends. This CDR3 contains 16 residues. Germline V gene sequence: CDR1 KGHSH, CDR2 LQKENI. CDR3 coding DNA: TGTGCCAGCTCACCTGACTCAGGTGGGCGGTTGAATGGCTACACCTTC. Protein product: CASSPDSGGRLNGYTF.

This clonotype was seen repeatedly, ten times or more. V and J are TRBV7-9 and TRBJ2-1; possible D gene TRBD1, 6 bases. The CDR3 runs to 15 residues. V was shortened by 0 bases and J by 0 bases, with 6 bases between the two germline ends. Germline values: CDR1 SEHNR, CDR2 FQNEAQ (reference sequence). CDR3 coding DNA: TGTGCCAGCAGCTTAGCGGGGGCCTCCTACAATGAGCAGTTCTTC. It encodes CASSLAGASYNEQFF.

This clonotype occurred a few times. This chain uses TRBV4-2 with TRBJ1-1, with D possibly TRBD1 on 6 matching bases. From germline, CDR1 is LGHNA and CDR2 YNFKEQ. V lost 0 bases and J lost 6, with 14 bases in between. This CDR3 spans 15 amino acids. CDR3 protein: CASSQEEGGVPEAFF. CDR3 in DNA: TGTGCCAGCAGCCAAGAAGAAGGGGGAGTCCCTGAAGCTTTCTTT.

This clonotype came up a few times. This chain uses TRBV20-1 with TRBJ1-1; D remains ambiguous. The CDR3 covers 12 residues. Germline CDR1 reads DFQATT; CDR2 reads SNEGSKA (reference sequence). Between the trimmed V and J ends, which lost 3 bases and 4 bases, there was a span of 9 bases. The CDR3 loop reads CSASTGGTEAFF. For the CDR3, the DNA is TGCAGTGCTAGTACCGGCGGCACTGAAGCTTTCTTT.

The chain uses TRBV20-1 and TRBJ2-3; D gene unclear. The germline CDR1 and CDR2 sequences are DFQATT and SNEGSKA (reference sequence). V dropped 0 bases and J dropped 4 bases, with 8 bases sitting between them. There are 13 residues in the CDR3. The CDR3 DNA reads TGCAGTGCTAGAGATCTCAGCGCAGATACGCAGTATTTT. Its protein is CSARDLSADTQYF.

The chain employs TRBV7-9 and TRBJ2-3, with 7 bases matching TRBD1. This CDR3 is 16 amino acids long. The V segment lost 4 bases and the J segment 2 bases; nucleotides outside the gene matches: 9. CDR1 is SEHNR and CDR2 is FQNEAQ in the germline V gene (reference sequence). The CDR3 bases are TGTGCCAGCAGCTCAAGAACAGGGGCGCTCACAGATACGCAGTATTTT. Translating gives CASSSRTGALTDTQYF.

This clonotype was seen only a few times. One junction end does not reproduce the germline sequence, and a read error may be involved. V usage is TRBV29-1 and J usage is TRBJ2-7, with D possibly being TRBD1 or TRBD2 (6 bases each). This CDR3 has 14 residues. Germline values: CDR1 SQVTM, CDR2 ANQGSEA. The DNA of the CDR3 is TGCAGCGTTTCTCGGGGGCTTTTAGGGTACGGGCAGTACTTC. Protein product: CSVSRGLLGYGQYF.

The genes are TRBV12-3 or TRBV12-4 and TRBJ2-1; 8 bases fit TRBD1. J lost 7 bases, V lost 6 bases, and 5 bases had no gene match. The CDR3 spans 13 residues. The CDR3, as DNA: TGTGCCAGCAGAACAGGGGGAAGGAATGAGCAGTTCTTC. It codes for CASRTGGRNEQFF.

The V gene is TRBV12-3 or TRBV12-4, the J gene TRBJ2-1, with 12 bases matching TRBD2. Germline trimming cut 4 bases from V and 7 bases from J; bases unmatched to any gene: 8. This CDR3 contains 16 residues. CDR3 region: CASSSQLAGGMNEQFF. CDR3 bases: TGTGCCAGCAGTTCCCAACTAGCGGGAGGAATGAATGAGCAGTTCTTC.

As DNA, the CDR3 is TGTGCCAGCAGTGTCGGACGGCCTCAAGAGACCCAGTACTTC. The encoded protein is CASSVGRPQETQYF. This chain links TRBV25-1 with TRBJ2-5; the D is unclear. The CDR3 consists of 14 residues. Trimming cost V 4 bases and J 2 bases, with 11 bases left between them. CDR1 is MGHDK, CDR2 SYGVNS, per germline.

This clonotype was found a few times. The chain uses TRBV20-1 and TRBJ2-1; 12 nucleotides match TRBD2. Germline CDR1 and CDR2: DFQATT and SNEGSKA (reference sequence). This CDR3 comprises 14 residues. V lost 7 bases and J lost 8; bases outside the gene matches: 9. CDR3 sequence reads: CSGGTSGHADEQFF. The CDR3 nucleotides read TGCAGTGGGGGGACTAGCGGGCATGCAGATGAGCAGTTCTTC.

V usage is TRBV3-1 and J usage is TRBJ2-7; 8 bases agree with TRBD2. The CDR3 spans 14 residues. V shed 4 bases, J shed 5 bases, and the junction held 7 bases outside the gene matches. The germline V gene encodes CDR1 LGHDT and CDR2 YNNKEL (reference sequence). The CDR3 region has the DNA TGTGCCAGCAGCCGGAGTAGCGGGGACCACGAGCAGTACTTC. Encoded protein: CASSRSSGDHEQYF.

This clonotype was picked up a small number of times. The genes are TRBV11-2 and TRBJ2-7; no firm D call. Germline CDR1 reads SGHAT; CDR2 reads FQNNGV. The CDR3 is 12 amino acids. Between the trimmed V and J ends, which lost 5 bases and 3 bases, there was a span of 8 bases. In DNA form, the CDR3 reads TGTGCCAGCAGCCCCGGATACTACGAGCAGTACTTC. This encodes CASSPGYYEQYF.